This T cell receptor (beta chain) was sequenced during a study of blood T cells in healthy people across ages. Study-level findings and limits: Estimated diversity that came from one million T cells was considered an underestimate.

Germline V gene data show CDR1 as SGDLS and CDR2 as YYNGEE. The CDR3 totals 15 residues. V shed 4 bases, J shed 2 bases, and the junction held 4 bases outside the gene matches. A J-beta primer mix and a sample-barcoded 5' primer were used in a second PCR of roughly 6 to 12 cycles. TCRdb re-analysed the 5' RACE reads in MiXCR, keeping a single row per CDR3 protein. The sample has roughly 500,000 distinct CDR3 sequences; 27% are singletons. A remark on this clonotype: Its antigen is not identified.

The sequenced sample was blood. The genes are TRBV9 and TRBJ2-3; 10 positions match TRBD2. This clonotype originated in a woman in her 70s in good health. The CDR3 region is CASSISGGITDTQYF. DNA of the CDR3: TGTGCCAGCAGCATTAGCGGGGGGATCACAGATACGCAGTATTTT.